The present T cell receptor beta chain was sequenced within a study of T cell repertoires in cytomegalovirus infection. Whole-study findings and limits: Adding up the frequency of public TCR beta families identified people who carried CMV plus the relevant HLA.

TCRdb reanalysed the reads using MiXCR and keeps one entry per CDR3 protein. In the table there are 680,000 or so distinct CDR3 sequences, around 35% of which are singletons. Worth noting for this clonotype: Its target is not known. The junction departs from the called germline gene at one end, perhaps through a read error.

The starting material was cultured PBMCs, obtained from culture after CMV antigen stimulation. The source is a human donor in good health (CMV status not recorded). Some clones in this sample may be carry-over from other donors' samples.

The CDR3 DNA reads TGTGCCAGCTCACCAGAAGGGAAAGATGCGCAGTATTTT. It encodes CASSPEGKDAQYF. V gene TRBV18 combines with J gene TRBJ2-3, with unresolved D. This CDR3 has 13 residues. Germline CDR1 and CDR2: KGHSH and LQKENI.